A selection of T cell receptor beta chains follows, all from one sample in a study of CD4 T cells in relation to SARS-CoV-2 and coronaviruses. The protocol was immunoSEQ multiplex PCR, while the TCRdb copy is restricted to in-frame clones and leaves out a portion. The sample includes fewer than 15,000 clones, approximately 82% of them seen just once. Their specific antigens are unknown. Sample: CD4+ T cells from PBMCs, cultured in vitro. The receptor set was obtained from a human donor in good health. Each CDR3 is given with its conserved first and last residue. The D gene is left open where the match is weak. Rows may omit the clone size; those that give it use once, few, many or a size class.

cdr3_aa,cdr3_nt,cdr3_length,j_call,v_call,d_call,clone_size
CASTSGLRHGYTF,TGCGCCAGCACTTCGGGGCTTCGCCATGGCTACACCTTC,13,TRBJ1-2,TRBV23-1,.,.
CASVQGSGNTIYF,TGTGCCAGCGTACAGGGGAGCGGAAACACCATATATTTT,13,TRBJ1-3,TRBV2,TRBD1,once
CASSLPGQGYLNTEAFF,TGTGCCAGTAGTCTCCCCGGACAGGGTTATTTGAACACTGAAGCTTTCTTT,17,TRBJ1-1,TRBV19,TRBD1,.
CAWRGTLNTEAFF,TGTGCCTGGAGAGGCACTTTGAACACTGAAGCTTTCTTT,13,TRBJ1-1,TRBV30,.,.
CASSYDRMRNTIYF,TGTGCCAGCAGTTACGACAGAATGAGAAACACCATATATTTT,14,TRBJ1-3,TRBV6-2/TRBV6-3,.,.
CASSLAVGANTGELFF,TGCGCCAGCAGCTTGGCCGTCGGCGCGAACACCGGGGAGCTGTTTTTT,16,TRBJ2-2,TRBV5-1,.,.
CASSTPGLNYGYTF,TGTGCCAGTAGTACCCCAGGTTTAAACTATGGCTACACCTTC,14,TRBJ1-2,TRBV19,.,.
CASSPIRGATNEKLFF,TGTGCCAGCAGCCCAATCAGGGGTGCAACTAATGAAAAACTGTTTTTT,16,TRBJ1-4,TRBV7-9,.,.
CASNSPGLYGYTF,TGTGCCAGTAACTCACCGGGACTCTATGGCTACACCTTC,13,TRBJ1-2,TRBV19,.,.
CASSLGGQADTQYF,TGTGCTAGCAGCTTAGGGGGACAGGCCGATACGCAGTATTTT,14,TRBJ2-3,TRBV7-7,TRBD1,once
CASTAQLGAGYTF,TGTGCCAGCACCGCTCAGTTAGGGGCCGGCTACACCTTC,13,TRBJ1-2,TRBV6-5,.,.
CASSQGETQYF,TGTGCCAGCAGCCAAGGAGAGACCCAGTACTTC,11,TRBJ2-5,TRBV3-1/TRBV3-2,.,.
CASSQGASGGTQETQYF,TGTGCCAGCAGCCAAGGGGCTAGCGGGGGGACTCAAGAGACCCAGTACTTC,17,TRBJ2-5,TRBV3-1/TRBV3-2,TRBD2,.
CASTYSSGNTIYF,TGTGCCAGCACCTACAGCTCTGGAAACACCATATATTTT,13,TRBJ1-3,TRBV7-2,.,.
CSASSRAGATYNEQFF,TGCAGTGCTAGTTCACGAGCGGGAGCTACCTACAATGAGCAGTTCTTC,16,TRBJ2-1,TRBV20-1,TRBD2,.
CASSGSVGGYSNQPQHF,TGTGCCAGTAGTGGGTCTGTGGGCGGTTATAGCAATCAGCCCCAGCATTTT,17,TRBJ1-5,TRBV19,.,.
CASSQDWRGLEQYF,TGCGCCAGCAGCCAAGATTGGCGGGGTTTAGAGCAGTACTTC,14,TRBJ2-7,TRBV4-1,.,.
CASSFSLWGSQETQYF,TGCGCCAGCTCTTTCTCACTCTGGGGAAGCCAAGAGACCCAGTACTTC,16,TRBJ2-5,TRBV4-3,.,.